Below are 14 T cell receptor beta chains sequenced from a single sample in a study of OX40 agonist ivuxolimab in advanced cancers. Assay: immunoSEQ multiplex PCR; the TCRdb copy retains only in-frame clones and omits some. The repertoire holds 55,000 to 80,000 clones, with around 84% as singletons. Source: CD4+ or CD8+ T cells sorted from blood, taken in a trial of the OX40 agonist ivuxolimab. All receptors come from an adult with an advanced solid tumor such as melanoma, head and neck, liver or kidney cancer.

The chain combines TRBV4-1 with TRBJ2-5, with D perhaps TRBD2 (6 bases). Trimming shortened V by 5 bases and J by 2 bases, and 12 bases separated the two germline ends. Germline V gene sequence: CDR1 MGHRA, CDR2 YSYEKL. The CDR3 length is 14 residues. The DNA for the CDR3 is TGCGCCAGCAGCGAGCCGACTAGTCAAGAGACCCAGTACTTC. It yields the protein CASSEPTSQETQYF.

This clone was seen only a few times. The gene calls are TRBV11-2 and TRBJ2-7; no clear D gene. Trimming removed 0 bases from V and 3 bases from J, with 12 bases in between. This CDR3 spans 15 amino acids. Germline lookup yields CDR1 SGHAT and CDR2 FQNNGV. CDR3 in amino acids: CASSLEPENFYEQYF. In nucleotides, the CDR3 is TGTGCCAGCAGCTTAGAGCCAGAGAATTTCTACGAGCAGTACTTC.

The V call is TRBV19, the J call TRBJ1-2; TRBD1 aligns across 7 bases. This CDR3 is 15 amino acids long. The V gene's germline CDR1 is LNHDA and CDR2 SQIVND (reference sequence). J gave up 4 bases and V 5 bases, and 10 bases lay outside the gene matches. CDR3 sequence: CASSSWDRGFYGYTF. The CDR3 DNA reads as TGTGCCAGTAGTTCTTGGGACAGAGGATTCTATGGCTACACCTTC.

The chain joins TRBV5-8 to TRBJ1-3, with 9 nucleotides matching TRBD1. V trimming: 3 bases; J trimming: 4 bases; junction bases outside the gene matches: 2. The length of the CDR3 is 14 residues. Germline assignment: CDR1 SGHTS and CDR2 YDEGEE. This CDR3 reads CASSWGQGGNTIYF. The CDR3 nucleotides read TGTGCCAGCAGCTGGGGACAGGGAGGAAACACCATATATTTT.

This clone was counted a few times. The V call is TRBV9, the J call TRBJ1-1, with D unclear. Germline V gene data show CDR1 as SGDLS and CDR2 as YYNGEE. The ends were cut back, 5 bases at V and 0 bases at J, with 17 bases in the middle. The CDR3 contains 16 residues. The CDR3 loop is CASSLGGGYMNTEAFF. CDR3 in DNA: TGTGCCAGCAGTCTGGGCGGAGGATATATGAACACTGAAGCTTTCTTT.

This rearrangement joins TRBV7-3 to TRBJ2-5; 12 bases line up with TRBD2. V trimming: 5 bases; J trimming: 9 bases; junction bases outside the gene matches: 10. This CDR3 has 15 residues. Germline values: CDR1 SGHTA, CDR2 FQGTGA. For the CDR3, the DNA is TGTGCCAGCAGCCAAGGACTAGCGGGGATCGGGGCCCAGTACTTC. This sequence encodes CASSQGLAGIGAQYF. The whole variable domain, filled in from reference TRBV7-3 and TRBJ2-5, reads GAGVSQTPSNKVTEKGKYVELRCDPISGHTALYWYRQSLGQGPEFLIYFQGTGAADDSGLPNDRFFAVRPEGSVSTLKIQRTERGDSAVYLCASSQGLAGIGAQYFGPGTRLLVL.

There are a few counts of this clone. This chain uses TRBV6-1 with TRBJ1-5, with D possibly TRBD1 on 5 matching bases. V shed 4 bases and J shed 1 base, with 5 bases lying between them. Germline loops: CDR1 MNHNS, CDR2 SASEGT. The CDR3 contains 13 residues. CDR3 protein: CASSGQSNQPQHF. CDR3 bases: TGTGCCAGCAGTGGACAGAGCAATCAGCCCCAGCATTTT.

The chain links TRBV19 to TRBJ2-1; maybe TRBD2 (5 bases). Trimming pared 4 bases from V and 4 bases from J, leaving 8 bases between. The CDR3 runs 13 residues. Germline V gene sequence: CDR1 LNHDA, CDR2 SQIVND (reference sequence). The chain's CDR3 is CASSNREYNEQFF. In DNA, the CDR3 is TGTGCCAGTAGTAATAGGGAGTACAATGAGCAGTTCTTC. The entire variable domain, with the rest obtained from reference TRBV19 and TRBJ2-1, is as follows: DGGITQSPKYLFRKEGQNVTLSCEQNLNHDAMYWYRQDPGQGLRLIYYSQIVNDFQKGDIAEGYSVSREKKESFPLTVTSAQKNPTAFYLCASSNREYNEQFFGPGTRLTVL.

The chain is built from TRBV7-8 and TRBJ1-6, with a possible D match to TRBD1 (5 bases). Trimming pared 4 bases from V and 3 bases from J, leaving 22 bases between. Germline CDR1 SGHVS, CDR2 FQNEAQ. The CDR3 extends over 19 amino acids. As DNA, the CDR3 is TGTGCCAGCAGCTGGCGGACCCGGGACGGAGGCGGCTATAATTCACCCCTCCACTTT. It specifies CASSWRTRDGGGYNSPLHF.

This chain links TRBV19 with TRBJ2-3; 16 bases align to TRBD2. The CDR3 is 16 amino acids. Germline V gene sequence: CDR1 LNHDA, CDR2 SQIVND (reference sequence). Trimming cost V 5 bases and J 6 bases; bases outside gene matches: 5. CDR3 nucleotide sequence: TGTGCCAGTAGTGGGACTAGCGGGAGGGCCCGGGATACGCAGTATTTT. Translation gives CASSGTSGRARDTQYF.

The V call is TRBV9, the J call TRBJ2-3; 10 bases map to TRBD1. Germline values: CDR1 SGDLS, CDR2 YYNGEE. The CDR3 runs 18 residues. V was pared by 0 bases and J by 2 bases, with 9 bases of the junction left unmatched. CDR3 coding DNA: TGTGCCAGCAGCGTAGGTGCAGGGACAGGGGCTTACACAGATACGCAGTATTTT. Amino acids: CASSVGAGTGAYTDTQYF.

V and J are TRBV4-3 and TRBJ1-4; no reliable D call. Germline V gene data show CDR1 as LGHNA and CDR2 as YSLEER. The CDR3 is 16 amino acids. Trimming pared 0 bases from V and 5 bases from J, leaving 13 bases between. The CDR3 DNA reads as TGCGCCAGCAGCCAAGATAAGTCAGCTAGCAATGAAAAACTGTTTTTT. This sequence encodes CASSQDKSASNEKLFF.

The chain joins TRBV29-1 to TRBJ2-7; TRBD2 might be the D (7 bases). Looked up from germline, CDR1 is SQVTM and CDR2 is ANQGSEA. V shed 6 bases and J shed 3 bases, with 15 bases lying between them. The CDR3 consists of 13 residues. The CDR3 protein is CSVIKGGIYEQYF. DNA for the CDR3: TGCAGCGTAATCAAGGGGGGGATCTACGAGCAGTACTTC.

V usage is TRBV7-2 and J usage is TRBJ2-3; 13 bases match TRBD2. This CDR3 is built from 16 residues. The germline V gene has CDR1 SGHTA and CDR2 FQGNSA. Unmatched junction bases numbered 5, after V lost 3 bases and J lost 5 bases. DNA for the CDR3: TGTGCCAGCAGCTTTACTAGCGGGGGGGCGCGAGATACGCAGTATTTT. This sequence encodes CASSFTSGGARDTQYF.